This is a list of T cell receptor beta chains from one sample in a study of regulatory T cells in long-lasting Graves disease. TCRdb itself ran the multiplex PCR reads through MiXCR, one entry per CDR3 protein. This table holds about 420,000 distinct CDR3 sequences, around a quarter found once. Sequencing was performed on peripheral blood mononuclear cells (PBMCs), taken when the disease was refractory, from a patient treated with antithyroid drugs. These receptors were collected from a female donor with Graves disease. CDR3s include the opening cysteine and the closing phenylalanine or tryptophan. A D gene is named only where the DNA matches it firmly. Size tells how often a clone was seen (once, few, many) or the class of an expanded clone, and some rows leave it out.

d_gene: NA
j_gene: TRBJ1-1
abundance: many
v_gene: TRBV30
CDR3aa: CAWRAVPTEAFF
CDR3nt: TGTGCCTGGAGGGCTGTCCCCACTGAAGCTTTCTTT

d_gene: TRBD2
j_gene: TRBJ2-2
abundance: many
v_gene: TRBV12-3/TRBV12-4
CDR3aa: CASSGREPGLAGDGGELFF
CDR3nt: TGTGCCAGCAGTGGAAGGGAGCCGGGACTAGCGGGAGATGGCGGGGAGCTGTTTTTT

d_gene: NA
j_gene: TRBJ2-7
abundance: NA
v_gene: TRBV5-1
CDR3aa: CASSLTVSSYEQYF
CDR3nt: TGCGCCAGCAGCTTGACGGTAAGCTCCTACGAGCAGTACTTC

d_gene: TRBD1
j_gene: TRBJ1-6
abundance: many
v_gene: TRBV15
CDR3aa: CATALETGNNSPLHF
CDR3nt: TGTGCCACCGCGCTCGAGACAGGGAACAATTCACCCCTCCACTTT

d_gene: NA
j_gene: TRBJ2-1
abundance: NA
v_gene: TRBV5-1
CDR3aa: CASSLFGNEQFF
CDR3nt: TGCGCCAGCAGCTTGTTTGGCAATGAGCAGTTCTTC

d_gene: NA
j_gene: TRBJ1-2
abundance: few
v_gene: TRBV27
CDR3aa: CASSFGRTGRRGYGYTF
CDR3nt: TGTGCCAGCAGTTTCGGCAGAACAGGGAGGAGAGGCTATGGCTACACCTTC

d_gene: NA
j_gene: TRBJ2-5
abundance: few
v_gene: TRBV20-1
CDR3aa: CSARAGLGTETQYF
CDR3nt: TGCAGTGCTAGAGCCGGGCTAGGTACCGAGACCCAGTACTTC

d_gene: TRBD2
j_gene: TRBJ2-7
abundance: many
v_gene: TRBV6-1
CDR3aa: CASSPTSGSFEQYF
CDR3nt: TGTGCCAGCAGCCCGACTAGCGGGAGTTTCGAGCAGTACTTC

d_gene: TRBD1
j_gene: TRBJ1-5
abundance: few
v_gene: TRBV6-1
CDR3aa: CASSQVPGQGRGNQPQHF
CDR3nt: TGTGCCAGCAGCCAGGTCCCGGGACAGGGAAGGGGCAATCAGCCCCAGCATTTT

d_gene: NA
j_gene: TRBJ1-5
abundance: few
v_gene: TRBV7-2
CDR3aa: CASSLYRWDQPQHF
CDR3nt: TGTGCCAGCAGCTTATACAGGTGGGATCAGCCCCAGCATTTT

d_gene: NA
j_gene: TRBJ2-5
abundance: few
v_gene: TRBV7-6
CDR3aa: CASSLIRRRETQYF
CDR3nt: TGTGCCAGCAGCCTTATTAGGAGAAGAGAGACCCAGTACTTC

d_gene: NA
j_gene: TRBJ2-2
abundance: NA
v_gene: TRBV15
CDR3aa: CATSRDLFEGLGGELFF
CDR3nt: TGTGCCACCAGCAGAGATTTATTCGAGGGTCTCGGCGGGGAGCTGTTTTTT

d_gene: NA
j_gene: TRBJ1-1
abundance: many
v_gene: TRBV6-1
CDR3aa: CASIGTHTEAFF
CDR3nt: TGTGCCAGCATCGGGACACACACTGAAGCTTTCTTT

d_gene: NA
j_gene: TRBJ2-7
abundance: many
v_gene: TRBV24-1
CDR3aa: CATSPDGATYEQYF
CDR3nt: TGTGCCACCAGTCCGGACGGAGCGACCTACGAGCAGTACTTC

d_gene: NA
j_gene: TRBJ2-6
abundance: few
v_gene: TRBV13
CDR3aa: CASSLGHVLTF
CDR3nt: TGTGCCAGCAGCCTGGGCCACGTCCTGACTTTC

d_gene: NA
j_gene: TRBJ1-3
abundance: few
v_gene: TRBV6-1
CDR3aa: CASSRDPSYSGNTIYF
CDR3nt: TGTGCCAGCAGTCGAGACCCTAGTTACTCTGGAAACACCATATATTTT

d_gene: NA
j_gene: TRBJ1-5
abundance: NA
v_gene: TRBV6-1
CDR3aa: CASIGWWGFDQPQHF
CDR3nt: TGTGCCAGCATCGGCTGGTGGGGATTCGATCAGCCCCAGCATTTT

d_gene: NA
j_gene: TRBJ2-7
abundance: NA
v_gene: TRBV12-3/TRBV12-4
CDR3aa: CASSPGQAVYGQYF
CDR3nt: TGTGCCAGCAGCCCGGGACAAGCCGTCTACGGGCAGTACTTC

d_gene: NA
j_gene: TRBJ2-7
abundance: many
v_gene: TRBV12-3/TRBV12-4
CDR3aa: CARVPRDRGEQYF
CDR3nt: TGTGCCAGAGTACCCAGGGACCGCGGGGAGCAGTACTTC

d_gene: NA
j_gene: TRBJ2-2
abundance: many
v_gene: TRBV28
CDR3aa: CASSGLMRTGELFF
CDR3nt: TGTGCCAGCAGTGGGTTAATGCGCACCGGGGAGCTGTTTTTT

d_gene: NA
j_gene: TRBJ2-5
abundance: few
v_gene: TRBV7-3
CDR3aa: CASSLSGLEQETQYF
CDR3nt: TGTGCCAGCAGCTTATCAGGCCTAGAACAAGAGACCCAGTACTTC

d_gene: TRBD1
j_gene: TRBJ1-2
abundance: many
v_gene: TRBV19
CDR3aa: CASSEIGTGGYGYTF
CDR3nt: TGTGCCAGTAGCGAAATTGGCACAGGGGGCTATGGCTACACCTTC

d_gene: TRBD1
j_gene: TRBJ1-1
abundance: NA
v_gene: TRBV5-5
CDR3aa: CASSFPDRGLMNTEAFF
CDR3nt: TGTGCCAGCAGCTTTCCGGACAGGGGGCTAATGAACACTGAAGCTTTCTTT

d_gene: NA
j_gene: TRBJ2-5
abundance: few
v_gene: TRBV19
CDR3aa: CASSTKTKETQYF
CDR3nt: TGTGCCAGTAGTACCAAGACTAAAGAGACCCAGTACTTC

d_gene: NA
j_gene: TRBJ1-5
abundance: NA
v_gene: TRBV6-2/TRBV6-3
CDR3aa: CASSYLQSNQPQHF
CDR3nt: TGTGCCAGCAGTTACCTACAGAGCAATCAGCCCCAGCATTTT

d_gene: TRBD2
j_gene: TRBJ2-5
abundance: NA
v_gene: TRBV20-1
CDR3aa: CSASGLASQETQYF
CDR3nt: TGCAGTGCGAGTGGACTAGCGAGCCAAGAGACCCAGTACTTC

d_gene: NA
j_gene: TRBJ1-1
abundance: NA
v_gene: TRBV18
CDR3aa: CASSPVSDGNTEAFF
CDR3nt: TGTGCCAGCTCACCAGTTTCGGACGGGAACACTGAAGCTTTCTTT

d_gene: TRBD2
j_gene: TRBJ2-5
abundance: many
v_gene: TRBV7-8
CDR3aa: CASSYGLAGVYETQYF
CDR3nt: TGTGCCAGCAGCTACGGACTAGCGGGAGTTTATGAGACCCAGTACTTC

d_gene: NA
j_gene: TRBJ1-2
abundance: few
v_gene: TRBV4-1
CDR3aa: CASSHQDRLGGYTF
CDR3nt: TGCGCCAGCAGCCACCAAGACAGGCTGGGAGGCTACACCTTC

d_gene: TRBD1
j_gene: TRBJ1-1
abundance: NA
v_gene: TRBV28
CDR3aa: CASSLSPTGGTEAFF
CDR3nt: TGTGCCAGCAGTTTATCCCCGACAGGGGGCACTGAAGCTTTCTTT

d_gene: NA
j_gene: TRBJ2-2
abundance: many
v_gene: TRBV2
CDR3aa: CASSEDYLNTGELFF
CDR3nt: TGTGCCAGCAGTGAGGACTACCTCAACACCGGGGAGCTGTTTTTT

d_gene: NA
j_gene: TRBJ2-4
abundance: few
v_gene: TRBV20-1
CDR3aa: CSAGEVDIQYF
CDR3nt: TGCAGTGCTGGAGAAGTGGACATTCAGTACTTC

d_gene: TRBD1
j_gene: TRBJ2-5
abundance: few
v_gene: TRBV29-1
CDR3aa: CSVVGPTGRQETQYF
CDR3nt: TGCAGCGTTGTCGGCCCGACAGGGCGCCAAGAGACCCAGTACTTC

d_gene: NA
j_gene: TRBJ1-5
abundance: many
v_gene: TRBV12-3/TRBV12-4
CDR3aa: CASSLFTAQPQHF
CDR3nt: TGTGCCAGCAGTTTATTCACGGCTCAGCCCCAGCATTTT

d_gene: NA
j_gene: TRBJ2-3
abundance: NA
v_gene: TRBV25-1
CDR3aa: CASSEGGTDTQYF
CDR3nt: TGTGCCAGCAGTGAAGGCGGCACAGATACGCAGTATTTT

d_gene: NA
j_gene: TRBJ1-1
abundance: few
v_gene: TRBV7-3
CDR3aa: CASSLVPGTEAFF
CDR3nt: TGTGCCAGCAGCCTGGTACCCGGCACTGAAGCTTTCTTT